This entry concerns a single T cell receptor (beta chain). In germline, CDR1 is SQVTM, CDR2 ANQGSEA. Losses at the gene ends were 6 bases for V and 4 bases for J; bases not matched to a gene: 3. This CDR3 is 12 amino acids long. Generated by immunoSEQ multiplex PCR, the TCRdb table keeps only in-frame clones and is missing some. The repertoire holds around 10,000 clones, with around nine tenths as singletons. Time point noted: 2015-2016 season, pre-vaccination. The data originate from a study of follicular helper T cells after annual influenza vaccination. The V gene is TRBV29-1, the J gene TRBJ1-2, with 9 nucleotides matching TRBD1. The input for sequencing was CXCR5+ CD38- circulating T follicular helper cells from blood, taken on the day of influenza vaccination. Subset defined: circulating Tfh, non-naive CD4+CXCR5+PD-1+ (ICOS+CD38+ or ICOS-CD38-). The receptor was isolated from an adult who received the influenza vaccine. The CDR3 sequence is CSVPTGGYGYTF. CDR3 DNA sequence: TGCAGCGTCCCGACAGGGGGCTATGGCTACACCTTC.